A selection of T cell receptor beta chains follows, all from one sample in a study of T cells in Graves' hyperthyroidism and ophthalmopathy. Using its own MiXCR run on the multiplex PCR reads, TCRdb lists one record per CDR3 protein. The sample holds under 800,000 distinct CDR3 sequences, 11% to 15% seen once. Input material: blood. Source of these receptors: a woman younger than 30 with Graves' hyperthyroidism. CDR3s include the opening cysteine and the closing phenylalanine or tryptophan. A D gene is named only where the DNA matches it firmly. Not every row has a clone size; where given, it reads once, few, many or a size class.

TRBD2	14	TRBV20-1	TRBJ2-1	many	TGCAGTGCCGAGGGACTAGCGGGGAGCTTTGAGCAGTTCTTC	CSAEGLAGSFEQFF
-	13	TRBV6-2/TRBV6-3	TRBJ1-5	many	TGTGCCAGCAGTTACGATTTGTATCAGCCCCAGCATTTT	CASSYDLYQPQHF
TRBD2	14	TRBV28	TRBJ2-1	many	TGTGCCAGCGGGCTTAGCGGGAGTTACAATGAGCAGTTCTTC	CASGLSGSYNEQFF
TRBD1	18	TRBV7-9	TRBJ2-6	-	TGTGCCAGCAGCTTAGCCGGGGACAGGGGTCCTGGGGCCAACGTCCTGACTTTC	CASSLAGDRGPGANVLTF
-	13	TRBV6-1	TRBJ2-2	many	TGTGCCAGCACCATAGTCTTTACCGGGGAGCTGTTTTTT	CASTIVFTGELFF
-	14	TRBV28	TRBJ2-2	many	TGTGCCAGCAGTTCCGGACCTAACACCGGGGAGCTGTTTTTT	CASSSGPNTGELFF
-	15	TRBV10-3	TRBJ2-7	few	TGTGCCATCAGACCCACTGATACCCCCTCCTACGAGCAGTACTTC	CAIRPTDTPSYEQYF
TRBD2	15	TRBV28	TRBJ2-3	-	TGTGCCAGCAGTTTGAGCGGGAGTGGCTTACTTACGCAGTATTTT	CASSLSGSGLLTQYF
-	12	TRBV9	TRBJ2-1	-	TGTGCCAGCAGCGTAAAACCCCCGGAGCAGTTCTTC	CASSVKPPEQFF
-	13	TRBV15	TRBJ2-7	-	TGTGCCACCAGCAGAGATAGACGCTACGAGCAGTACTTC	CATSRDRRYEQYF
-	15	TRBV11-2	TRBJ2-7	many	TGTGCCAGCAGCTTAGGTCCGGTGAGCTCCTACGAGCAGTACTTC	CASSLGPVSSYEQYF
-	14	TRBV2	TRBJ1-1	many	TGTGCCAGCGGGCGAAGGACCGAGAACACTGAAGCTTTCTTT	CASGRRTENTEAFF
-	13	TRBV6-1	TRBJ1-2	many	TGTGCCAGCAGATCCCTCGGGAGCAATGGCTACACCTTC	CASRSLGSNGYTF
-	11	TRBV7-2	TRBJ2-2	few	TGTGCCAGCAGCCAGGGAGGGGAGCTGTTTTTT	CASSQGGELFF
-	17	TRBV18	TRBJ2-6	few	TGTGCCAGCTCACCGCAACCGCAGGGGCTAGGGGCCAACGTCCTGACTTTC	CASSPQPQGLGANVLTF
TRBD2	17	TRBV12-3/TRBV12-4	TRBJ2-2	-	TGTGCCAGCAGTCCCCGGGGGGGCAGGACGAACACCGGGGAGCTGTTTTTT	CASSPRGGRTNTGELFF